This T cell receptor beta chain derives from a study of CD8+ T cells in alopecia areata. A remark on this clone: Its antigen is not known.

PBMCs served as the source from which CD4+ and CD8+ T cells were sorted. Study observations and caveats: Scalp samples also yield sequences of resident alphabeta T cells from normal skin. Especially in alopecia totalis/universalis, lesional scalp showed greater clonality than normal scalp did.

The CDR3 covers 13 residues. Germline assignment: CDR1 SGHNT and CDR2 YYREEE (reference sequence). Trimming left V 4 bases short and J 4 bases short, with 11 bases between. TCR sequencing used cDNA made by reverse transcription of extracted RNA. The table came from immunoSEQ multiplex PCR; TCRdb's copy has only in-frame clones and leaves some out. The sample contains fewer than 110,000 clones, roughly half of which appear only once. Sequencing used CD4+ T cells sorted from blood. The sequence was collected from a human donor in good health. V gene TRBV5-4 combines with J gene TRBJ2-5; tentative D call: TRBD1 (6 bases). CDR3 in amino acids: CASSSTGRETQYF. CDR3 nucleotide sequence: TGTGCCAGCAGCAGCACAGGGAGAGAGACCCAGTACTTC.